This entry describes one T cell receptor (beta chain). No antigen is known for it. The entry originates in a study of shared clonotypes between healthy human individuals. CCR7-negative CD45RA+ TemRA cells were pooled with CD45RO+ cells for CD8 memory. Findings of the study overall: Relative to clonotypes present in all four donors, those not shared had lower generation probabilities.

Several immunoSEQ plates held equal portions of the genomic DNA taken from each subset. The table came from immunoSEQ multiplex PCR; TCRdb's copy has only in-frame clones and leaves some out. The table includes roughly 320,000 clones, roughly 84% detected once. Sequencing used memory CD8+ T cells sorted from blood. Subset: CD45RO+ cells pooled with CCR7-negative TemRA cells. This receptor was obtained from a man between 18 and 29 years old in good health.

This CDR3 is CASSGWARKNTEAFF. CDR3 in DNA: TGTGCCAGCAGCGGGTGGGCCAGGAAGAACACTGAAGCTTTCTTT. V is TRBV27 and J is TRBJ1-1; D unresolved. The CDR3 covers 15 residues. Germline CDR1 and CDR2: MNHEY and SMNVEV (reference sequence). Trimming shortened V by 6 bases and J by 1 base, and 15 bases separated the two germline ends.